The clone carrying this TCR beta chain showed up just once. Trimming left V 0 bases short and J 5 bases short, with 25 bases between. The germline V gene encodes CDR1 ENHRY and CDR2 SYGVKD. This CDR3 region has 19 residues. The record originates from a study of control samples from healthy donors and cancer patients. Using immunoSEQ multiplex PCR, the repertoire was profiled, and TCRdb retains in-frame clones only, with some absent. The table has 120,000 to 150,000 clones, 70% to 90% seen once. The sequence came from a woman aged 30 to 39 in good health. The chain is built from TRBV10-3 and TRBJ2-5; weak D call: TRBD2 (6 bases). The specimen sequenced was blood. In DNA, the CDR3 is TGTGCCATCAGTGAGTCGGACCTAGCGAGGGTCCCCCAAGGGGAGACCCAGTACTTC. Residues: CAISESDLARVPQGETQYF.